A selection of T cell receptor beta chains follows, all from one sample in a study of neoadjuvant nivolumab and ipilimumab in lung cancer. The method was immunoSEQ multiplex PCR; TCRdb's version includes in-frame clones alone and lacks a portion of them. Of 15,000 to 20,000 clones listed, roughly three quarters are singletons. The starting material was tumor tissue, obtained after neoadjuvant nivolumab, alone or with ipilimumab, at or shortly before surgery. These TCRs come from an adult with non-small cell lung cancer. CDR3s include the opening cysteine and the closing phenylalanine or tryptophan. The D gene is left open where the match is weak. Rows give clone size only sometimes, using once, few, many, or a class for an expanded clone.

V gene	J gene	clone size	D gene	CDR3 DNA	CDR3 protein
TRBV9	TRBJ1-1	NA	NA	TGTGCCAGCAGCGTAGTTTCAGGAACTGAAGCTTTCTTT	CASSVVSGTEAFF
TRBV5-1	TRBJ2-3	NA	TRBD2	TGCGCCAGCAGCTCGGGACTAGCGGGGGGGAAGTTATATCCAGATACGCAGTATTTT	CASSSGLAGGKLYPDTQYF
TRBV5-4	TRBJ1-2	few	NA	TGTGCCAGCAGCTCTAGTTGGGGCGGCTACACCTTC	CASSSSWGGYTF
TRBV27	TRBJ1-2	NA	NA	TGTGCCAGCAGTTTATTCACGCCGGACGGATCCTATGGCTACACCTTC	CASSLFTPDGSYGYTF
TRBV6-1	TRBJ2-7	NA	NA	TGTGCCAGCAGTGGATGGGACAGCGGGACTGGAGGGTACGAGCAGTACTTC	CASSGWDSGTGGYEQYF
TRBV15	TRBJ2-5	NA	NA	TGTGCCACCAGCGGCGCAGGCGACCAAGAGACCCAGTACTTC	CATSGAGDQETQYF
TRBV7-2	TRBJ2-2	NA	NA	TGTGCCAGCAGCTGGGACGGTGACACCGGGGAGCTGTTTTTT	CASSWDGDTGELFF
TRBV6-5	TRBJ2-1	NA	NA	TGTGCCAGCAGTTACGCGCACAGGGCATCCTACAATGAGCAGTTCTTC	CASSYAHRASYNEQFF
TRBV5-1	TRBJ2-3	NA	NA	TGCGCCAGCAGCTTGGCGGGCCTCCCAGATACGCAGTATTTT	CASSLAGLPDTQYF
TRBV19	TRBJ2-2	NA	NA	TGTGCCAGTAGTTCCCGGACAGCGAACACCGGGGAGCTGTTTTTT	CASSSRTANTGELFF
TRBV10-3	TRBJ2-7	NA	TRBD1	TGTGCCATCGGGGGACAGGGAACCTACGAGCAGTACTTC	CAIGGQGTYEQYF
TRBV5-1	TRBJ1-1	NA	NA	TGCGCCAGCAGCTCCCGGGGTGGAACTTCAAACACTGAAGCTTTCTTT	CASSSRGGTSNTEAFF
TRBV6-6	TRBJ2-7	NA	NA	TGTGCCAGCAGCTACGAGCAGTACTTC	CASSYEQYF
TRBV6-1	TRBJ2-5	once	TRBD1	TGTGCCAGCAGTGATTTTGGGACAGGGGTGGAAGAGACCCAGTACTTC	CASSDFGTGVEETQYF
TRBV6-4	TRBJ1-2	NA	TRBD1	TGTGCCAGCAGCCCAGGACAGGGAACTTATGGCTACACCTTC	CASSPGQGTYGYTF
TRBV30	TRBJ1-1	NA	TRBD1	TGTGCCCACGGGGACAGAGCTATCACTGAAGCTTTCTTT	CAHGDRAITEAFF
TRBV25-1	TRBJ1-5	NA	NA	TGTGCCAGCCAGGGGCATAGCAATCAGCCCCAGCATTTT	CASQGHSNQPQHF
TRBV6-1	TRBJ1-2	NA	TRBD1	TGTGCCAGCAGACCGGGACAGGCCACTGGCTACACCTTC	CASRPGQATGYTF
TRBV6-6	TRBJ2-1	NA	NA	TGTGCCAGCAGTACTCGACAGAAATACAATGAGCAGTTCTTC	CASSTRQKYNEQFF
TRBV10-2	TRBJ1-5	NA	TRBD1	TGCGCCAGCAGTGGACAGGGGCCCTCGGCCCAGCATTTT	CASSGQGPSAQHF
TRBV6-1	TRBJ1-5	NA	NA	TGTGCCAGCAGTGTTAAAACAGGGCAAATCCGTCAGCCCCAGCATTTT	CASSVKTGQIRQPQHF
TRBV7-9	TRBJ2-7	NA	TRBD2	TGTGCCAGCAGCCCAAGGACTAGCGGGGGCTACGAGCAGTACTTC	CASSPRTSGGYEQYF
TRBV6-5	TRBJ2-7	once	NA	TGTGCCAGCAGTTTGAGCAGGAGCTCCTACGAGCAGTACTTC	CASSLSRSSYEQYF
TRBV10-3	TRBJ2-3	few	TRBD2	TGTGCCATCAGTGAAACTAGCGGGGGTTCACTCACAGATACGCAGTATTTT	CAISETSGGSLTDTQYF
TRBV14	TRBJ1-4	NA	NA	TGTGCCAGCAGCCCCGAGGACCGAAAACTGTTTTTT	CASSPEDRKLFF
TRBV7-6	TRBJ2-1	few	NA	TGTGCCAGCAGCTTAGCCGGGTTAAATGAGCAGTTCTTC	CASSLAGLNEQFF
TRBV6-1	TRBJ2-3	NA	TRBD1	TGTGCCTCTAAGGAACAGGGGAGCACAGATACGCAGTATTTT	CASKEQGSTDTQYF
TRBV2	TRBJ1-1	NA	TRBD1	TGTGCCAGCAGTCCCCCTGGACAGGTGAACACTGAAGCTTTCTTT	CASSPPGQVNTEAFF
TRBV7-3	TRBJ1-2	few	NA	TGTGCCAGCAGCAAATCGTCTTACAGGGACCCCGGGGGCTACACCTTC	CASSKSSYRDPGGYTF
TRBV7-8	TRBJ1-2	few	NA	TGTGCCAGCAGCTTAGAGGCGGCCCTAACGGGCTACACCTTC	CASSLEAALTGYTF
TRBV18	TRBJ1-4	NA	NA	TGTGCCAGCTCCCGACCTGAAGATACTAATGAAAAACTGTTTTTT	CASSRPEDTNEKLFF
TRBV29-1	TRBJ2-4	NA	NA	TGCAGCGTTTTCTCCCTCCCCAAAAACATTCAGTACTTC	CSVFSLPKNIQYF
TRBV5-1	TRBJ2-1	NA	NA	TGCGCCAGCAGCTTGGGACCCTCCATCGCTTACAATGAGCAGTTCTTC	CASSLGPSIAYNEQFF
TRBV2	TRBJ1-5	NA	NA	TGTGCCAGCAGTACACAAGCAGGACGTCAGCCCCAGCATTTT	CASSTQAGRQPQHF
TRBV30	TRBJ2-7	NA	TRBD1	TGTGCCAGCAGCGGGACAGGGACCGAGCAGTACTTC	CASSGTGTEQYF
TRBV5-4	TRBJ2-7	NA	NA	TGTGCCAGCAGCAACGGACGCGGCACCTACGAGCAGTACTTC	CASSNGRGTYEQYF
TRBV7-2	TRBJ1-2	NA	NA	TGTGCCAGCAGCTCCCAGGCAGGCCCCAACTATGGCTACACCTTC	CASSSQAGPNYGYTF
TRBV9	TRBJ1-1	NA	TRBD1	TGTGCCAGCAGCCCGCGGGACAGAAATACTGAAGCTTTCTTT	CASSPRDRNTEAFF
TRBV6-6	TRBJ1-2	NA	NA	TGTGCCAGCAGTTACCCAGGGACGTCATATGGCTACACCTTC	CASSYPGTSYGYTF
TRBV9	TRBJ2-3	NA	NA	TGTGCCAGCAGCGTGAGTCCCACAGATACGCAGTATTTT	CASSVSPTDTQYF